What follows are 28 T cell receptor beta chains derived from one specimen sequenced in a study of cytomegalovirus exposure and HLA in healthy donors. A multiplex PCR was run with 60 Vbeta primers and 13 Jbeta primers. Assay: immunoSEQ multiplex PCR; the TCRdb copy retains only in-frame clones and omits some. The sample includes some 85,000 clones, approximately 84% of them seen just once. Material for sequencing was PBMCs. All receptors come from a man between 18 and 35 years old in good health and CMV-seronegative.

The chain combines TRBV6-1 with TRBJ2-7, with TRBD1 matching over 9 bases. V was pared by 3 bases and J by 3 bases, with 6 bases of the junction left unmatched. The CDR3 consists of 15 residues. Per germline, CDR1 MNHNS and CDR2 SASEGT. The CDR3 DNA reads as TGTGCCAGCAGTGAGCCGGGACAGGGCAGCTACGAGCAGTACTTC. Amino acids: CASSEPGQGSYEQYF.

The J gene is TRBJ1-2, the V gene TRBV18, with TRBD1 matching 9 bases. The germline CDR1 and CDR2 sequences are KGHSH and LQKENI. This CDR3 contains 13 residues. V lost 3 bases and J lost 6; bases outside the gene matches: 2. CDR3 coding DNA: TGTGCCAGCTCACCGGGACAGGGAAATGGCTACACCTTC. Translated, it gives CASSPGQGNGYTF.

The V and J genes are TRBV6-5 and TRBJ2-1, with a possible D match to TRBD2 (6 bases). Looked up from germline, CDR1 is MNHEY and CDR2 is SVGAGI. Trimming left V 6 bases short and J 7 bases short, with 16 bases between. CDR3 length: 14 amino acids. The CDR3 bases are TGTGCCAGCAGACGACGACTAGAGCGGAATGAGCAGTTCTTC. Translation gives CASRRRLERNEQFF.

The chain uses TRBV5-4 and TRBJ2-3; D ambiguous. The V end lost 0 bases, the J end lost 5 bases, and 4 bases lay between the germline ends. From germline, CDR1 is SGHNT and CDR2 YYREEE (reference sequence). The CDR3 sequence is 12 residues long. The CDR3 loop is CASSLDIDTQYF. Here the CDR3 DNA reads TGTGCCAGCAGCTTGGACATAGATACGCAGTATTTT.

The chain has TRBV6-1 and TRBJ1-4, with D possibly TRBD1 on 6 matching bases. V lost 3 bases to trimming and J lost 7 bases, with 18 bases between them. The CDR3 extends over 16 amino acids. Germline lookup yields CDR1 MNHNS and CDR2 SASEGT. The CDR3: CASSEKLGTGSEKLFF. The CDR3 coding sequence is TGTGCCAGCAGTGAGAAGTTAGGAACAGGGAGTGAAAAACTGTTTTTT.

The chain carries TRBV4-2 and TRBJ2-7; 8 bases are a match to TRBD2. V lost 0 bases and J lost 4; bases outside the gene matches: 14. The CDR3 is 18 amino acids. Looked up from germline, CDR1 is LGHNA and CDR2 is YNFKEQ. The CDR3 is CASSQEQSFGLAGYEQYF. In DNA, the CDR3 is TGTGCCAGCAGCCAAGAACAGAGCTTCGGGCTAGCGGGTTACGAGCAGTACTTC.

V usage is TRBV2 and J usage is TRBJ2-7; 8 nucleotides match TRBD1. The germline CDR1 and CDR2 sequences are SNHLY and FYNNEI. Germline trimming cut 5 bases from V and 0 bases from J; bases unmatched to any gene: 15. The CDR3 extends over 18 amino acids. The CDR3 nucleotides are TGTGCCAGCAGTACCGACAGGGGCCGGGACGGAAGCTCCTACGAGCAGTACTTC. It codes for CASSTDRGRDGSSYEQYF.

This chain joins TRBV30 and TRBJ2-1; a possible D gene is TRBD2 (6 bases). The ends were cut back, 4 bases at V and 0 bases at J, with 13 bases in the middle. Germline lookup yields CDR1 GTSNPN and CDR2 SVGIG (reference sequence). This CDR3 is 15 amino acids long. The CDR3 DNA follows: TGTGCCTGGATGGAGGGACTGAGCTCCTACAATGAGCAGTTCTTC. It yields the protein CAWMEGLSSYNEQFF.

V is TRBV10-3 and J is TRBJ1-1, with no clear D. Trimming left V 9 bases short and J 4 bases short, with 12 bases between. CDR3 length: 12 residues. Germline CDR1 is ENHRY and CDR2 is SYGVKD. The DNA of the CDR3 is TGTGCCATTGGGCCAACGGTCACTGAAGCTTTCTTT. This encodes CAIGPTVTEAFF.

This clone came up once. The chain is built from TRBV15 and TRBJ2-1; a weak D match, TRBD2 (5 bases). Germline assignment: CDR1 LNHNV and CDR2 YYDKDF (reference sequence). V lost 8 bases to trimming and J lost 6 bases, with 14 bases between them. CDR3 length: 13 amino acids. The CDR3 is CATHEGSLNEQFF. The CDR3 DNA is TGTGCCACCCACGAGGGCTCCCTCAATGAGCAGTTCTTC.

This clone has a handful of counts. The chain uses TRBV28 and TRBJ2-4, with 7 bases identical to TRBD1. The CDR3 spans 15 residues. V gave up 5 bases and J gave up 8 bases; unmatched junction bases: 12. Germline V gene sequence: CDR1 MDHEN, CDR2 SYDVKM. As DNA, the CDR3 is TGTGCCAGCAGTCCACGACAGGGTAATTTGGACATTCAGTACTTC. Translating gives CASSPRQGNLDIQYF.

V and J are TRBV5-1 and TRBJ2-1, with 15 nucleotides matching TRBD2. The CDR3 extends over 16 amino acids. Germline lookup yields CDR1 SGHRS and CDR2 YFSETQ. The V and J ends lost 5 bases and 8 bases, in that order; junction bases with no gene match: 8. The CDR3 DNA sequence: TGCGCCAGCAGTCCGAGGACTAGCGGGAGGGTCTATGAGCAGTTCTTC. Translated: CASSPRTSGRVYEQFF.

Notes on this clone: Without the conserved terminal phenylalanine or tryptophan, this CDR3 likely stems from a read error. This chain joins TRBV30 and TRBJ1-2; D remains unclear. The V end lost 2 bases, the J end lost 8 bases, and 12 bases lay between the germline ends. This CDR3 is built from 12 residues. Germline V CDR1 and CDR2: GTSNPN, SVGIG (reference sequence). CDR3 DNA sequence: TGTGCCTGGAGTTCCTCAGTGGGAGGCTACACCGTC. It encodes CAWSSSVGGYTV.

The V gene is TRBV4-1, the J gene TRBJ2-7; 8 bases align to TRBD2. Germline CDR1 and CDR2: MGHRA and YSYEKL. The junction had 5 bases not matched to a gene; V was cut back by 4 bases and J by 0 bases. The CDR3 spans 15 residues. The CDR3: CASSRLAGLSYEQYF. CDR3 in DNA: TGCGCCAGCAGCCGCCTAGCGGGCCTCTCCTACGAGCAGTACTTC.

This chain uses TRBV11-2 with TRBJ2-1; a possible D gene is TRBD1 (5 bases). Trimming left V 0 bases short and J 2 bases short, with 17 bases between. The CDR3 is made up of 18 amino acids. The germline gives CDR1 SGHAT, CDR2 FQNNGV. The CDR3 sequence: CASSLDLGRVSTYNEQFF. In DNA form, the CDR3 reads TGTGCCAGCAGCTTAGATCTAGGCAGGGTGAGCACCTACAATGAGCAGTTCTTC.

The chain employs TRBV28 and TRBJ1-5; no firm D call. The germline gives CDR1 MDHEN, CDR2 SYDVKM. The CDR3 runs to 15 residues. V was trimmed by 3 bases and J by 7 bases, leaving 16 bases between them. The CDR3 region is CASSFVGVAGQPQHF. CDR3 sequence (DNA): TGTGCCAGCAGTTTTGTCGGGGTGGCGGGACAGCCCCAGCATTTT.

This chain uses TRBV2 with TRBJ2-1; 14 bases agree with TRBD2. Unmatched junction bases numbered 2, after V lost 6 bases and J lost 4 bases. CDR1 SNHLY and CDR2 FYNNEI come from the germline V gene. The CDR3 covers 15 residues. The CDR3 here is CASRGTSGRYNEQFF. The CDR3, as DNA: TGTGCCAGCAGGGGGACTAGCGGGAGATACAATGAGCAGTTCTTC.

CDR3 amino acids: CASSLLGGDGNQPQHF. CDR3 nucleotide sequence: TGTGCCAGCAGCTTACTAGGGGGCGACGGCAATCAGCCCCAGCATTTT. This rearrangement joins TRBV7-9 to TRBJ1-5; 7 bases map to TRBD1. Germline CDR1 reads SEHNR; CDR2 reads FQNEAQ (reference sequence). The V and J ends lost 2 bases and 2 bases, in that order; junction bases with no gene match: 6. The CDR3 extends over 16 amino acids.

V usage is TRBV2 and J usage is TRBJ2-7; D is possibly TRBD2 (5 bases). Germline CDR1 and CDR2: SNHLY and FYNNEI. Trimming took off 4 bases at V and 0 bases at J, with 7 bases between the two ends. The CDR3 has 13 residues. CDR3 sequence reads: CASSGGSSYEQYF. CDR3 bases: TGTGCCAGCAGTGGAGGGAGCTCCTACGAGCAGTACTTC.

The chain links TRBV7-9 to TRBJ1-1; 9 bases line up with TRBD1. Germline V gene sequence: CDR1 SEHNR, CDR2 FQNEAQ (reference sequence). The CDR3 extends over 15 amino acids. The trim removed 5 bases at V and 4 bases at J, leaving 8 bases unmatched. The CDR3 DNA is TGTGCCAGCAGCAAGGGACAGGGTACTACCACTGAAGCTTTCTTT. Its translation is CASSKGQGTTTEAFF.

This chain joins TRBV6-5 and TRBJ2-5; 10 bases match TRBD1. The CDR3 length is 15 residues. V dropped 5 bases and J dropped 3; count of bases not matched to a gene: 6. In germline, CDR1 is MNHEY, CDR2 SVGAGI. In DNA form, the CDR3 reads TGTGCCAGCAGTGGGGCAGGACAGGGGGAAGAGACCCAGTACTTC. It encodes CASSGAGQGEETQYF.

This chain uses TRBV7-9 with TRBJ1-2; no clear D. This CDR3 comprises 13 residues. With 3 bases removed from V and 7 bases from J, the gap between germline ends came to 12 bases. CDR1 is SEHNR, CDR2 FQNEAQ, per germline (reference sequence). This chain's CDR3 is CASSFVSLGGYTF. The CDR3 DNA sequence: TGTGCCAGCAGCTTCGTCTCACTCGGTGGCTACACCTTC.

The V call is TRBV7-9, the J call TRBJ2-1; D might be TRBD1 (5 bases). V was clipped by 1 base and J by 6 bases, with 13 bases between them. Germline V gene sequence: CDR1 SEHNR, CDR2 FQNEAQ (reference sequence). This CDR3 contains 15 residues. CDR3 sequence: CASSLVAGSSNEQFF. CDR3 nucleotide sequence: TGTGCCAGCAGCTTAGTGGCAGGGTCCAGCAATGAGCAGTTCTTC.

V is TRBV6-5 and J is TRBJ1-2; TRBD1 matches 7 bases. With 6 bases clipped from V and 7 bases from J, the junction kept 8 bases outside the gene matches. Germline CDR1 reads MNHEY; CDR2 reads SVGAGI. The CDR3 has 13 amino acids. The CDR3 bases are TGTGCCAGCAGGAAACAGGGGTATAGTGGCTACACCTTC. Its protein is CASRKQGYSGYTF.

This clone was observed a few times. The rearrangement joins TRBV2 to TRBJ2-7; 10 nucleotides align to TRBD1. Germline CDR1 SNHLY, CDR2 FYNNEI. The CDR3 covers 13 residues. Germline trimming cut 10 bases from V and 13 bases from J; bases unmatched to any gene: 16. CDR3 protein: CATAGQGTRGTYF. DNA of the CDR3: TGTGCCACAGCGGGACAGGGGACGCGTGGTACCTACTTC.

The chain combines TRBV5-6 with TRBJ2-1, with 13 bases lining up with TRBD2. Germline CDR1 is SGHDT and CDR2 is YYEEEE. The CDR3 totals 18 residues. Trimming took 4 bases from V and 7 from J; bases not matched to a gene: 14. The CDR3 here is CASSARRTSGRVINEQFF. As DNA, the CDR3 is TGTGCCAGCAGCGCGAGACGGACTAGCGGGAGAGTGATTAATGAGCAGTTCTTC. Looking up the rest from reference TRBV5-6 and TRBJ2-1 gives the full variable domain: DAGVTQSPTHLIKTRGQQVTLRCSPKSGHDTVSWYQQALGQGPQFIFQYYEEEERQRGNFPDRFSGHQFPNYSSELNVNALLLGDSALYLCASSARRTSGRVINEQFFGPGTRLTVL.

The DNA for the CDR3 is TGTGCCTGGAGTCCGCGGACTGAAGCTTTCTTT. It specifies CAWSPRTEAFF. The rearrangement uses TRBV30 and TRBJ1-1; D not resolved. Germline lookup yields CDR1 GTSNPN and CDR2 SVGIG (reference sequence). The CDR3 length is 11 residues. V was clipped by 2 bases and J by 5 bases, with 6 bases between them.

The V gene is TRBV7-6, the J gene TRBJ1-2; D gene uncertain. CDR1 is SGHVS and CDR2 is FNYEAQ in the germline V gene. The germline V and J ends were trimmed by 5 bases and 6 bases, with 13 bases remaining between them. The CDR3 is made up of 13 amino acids. CDR3 loop: CASSLQLTDGYTF. For the CDR3, the DNA is TGTGCCAGCAGCCTACAGCTGACCGATGGCTACACCTTC.